The 10 T cell receptor beta chains below were found in one sample sequenced in a study of regulatory dendritic cells for organ transplantation. Method: immunoSEQ multiplex PCR; TCRdb's copy keeps in-frame clones and lacks some. This sample carries 28,000 or so clones, about four fifths of them seen once, and the ten largest clones take approximately 0.1%. Sample: naive CD4+ T cells from blood. Subset defined: CD45RA+ naive T cells. The receptors come from a human donor in good health.

In regard to this clone: The junction differs from germline at one of its ends, possibly a read error. The chain joins TRBV7-7 to TRBJ1-2; D may be TRBD1 (6 bases). CDR1 and CDR2 (germline): SSHAT, FNYEAQ (reference sequence). CDR3 length equals 18 residues. The CDR3 loop reads CASSVQGSRLAANYGYTF. CDR3 nucleotide sequence: TGTGCTAGCAGCGTACAGGGTTCGAGGCTCGCCGCTAACTATGGCTACACCTTC.

The V and J genes are TRBV5-1 and TRBJ2-5; 9 positions match TRBD2. CDR1 and CDR2 from the germline V gene are SGHRS and YFSETQ. The trim removed 4 bases at V and 1 base at J, leaving 5 bases unmatched. The CDR3 has 15 amino acids. CDR3 loop: CASSNSGGSQETQYF. CDR3 nucleotide sequence: TGCGCCAGCAGCAATAGCGGGGGATCCCAAGAGACCCAGTACTTC.

The chain uses TRBV5-1 and TRBJ2-1; 11 positions agree with TRBD2. With V trimmed by 0 bases and J by 6 bases, 5 bases remained unmatched. The CDR3 is 16 residues long. CDR1 and CDR2 from the germline V gene are SGHRS and YFSETQ. CDR3 residues: CASSLVISGGGNEQFF. The DNA for the CDR3 is TGCGCCAGCAGCTTGGTTATTAGCGGGGGGGGCAATGAGCAGTTCTTC.

As regards this clone: At one of its ends the junction is not consistent with the germline gene, which may arise from a read error. This sequence joins TRBV11-2 and TRBJ2-3, with D perhaps TRBD1 (7 bases). This CDR3 contains 13 residues. The germline V gene encodes CDR1 SGHAT and CDR2 FQNNGV. CDR3 amino acids: CASSSQVGQRADF. The CDR3 DNA follows: TGTGCCAGCAGCTCCCAAGTGGGACAGCGGGCCGATTTT.

This chain uses TRBV5-1 with TRBJ2-7; 12 bases are a match to TRBD2. Trimming took 1 base from V and 5 from J; bases not matched to a gene: 7. The CDR3 covers 16 residues. Germline CDR1 and CDR2: SGHRS and YFSETQ. The CDR3 loop is CASSLSLAGGMDEQYF. The CDR3 bases are TGCGCCAGCAGCTTGTCGCTAGCGGGGGGGATGGACGAGCAGTACTTC.

This clone came up a few times. The chain couples TRBV15 to TRBJ2-2; 10 bases agree with TRBD2. V shed 3 bases and J 6 bases; nucleotides not matched to a gene: 7. CDR3 size: 16 residues. From germline, CDR1 is LNHNV and CDR2 YYDKDF (reference sequence). This CDR3 is CATSRVPGLASGELFF. In DNA form, the CDR3 reads TGTGCCACCAGCAGGGTACCGGGACTAGCGTCCGGGGAGCTGTTTTTT.

V and J are TRBV7-9 and TRBJ2-7; 8 bases map to TRBD1. The CDR3 is made up of 16 amino acids. The V segment lost 4 bases and the J segment 2 bases; nucleotides outside the gene matches: 10. CDR1 is SEHNR and CDR2 is FQNEAQ in the germline V gene (reference sequence). CDR3 sequence reads: CASSSWEGTGAYEQYF. The CDR3 DNA reads as TGTGCCAGCAGCTCCTGGGAAGGGACAGGAGCCTACGAGCAGTACTTC.

J is TRBJ2-7 and V is TRBV6-6, with TRBD2 as a possible D gene (5 bases). The CDR3 runs 13 residues. Germline V gives CDR1 MNHNY, CDR2 SVGAGI (reference sequence). Trimming took 7 bases from V and 0 from J, leaving 10 bases between them. CDR3 coding DNA: TGTGCCAGCACCCCCGAGGGCTCCTACGAGCAGTACTTC. Residues: CASTPEGSYEQYF.

The rearrangement joins TRBV7-2 to TRBJ2-5; 8 bases match TRBD1. The V segment lost 1 base and the J segment 2 bases; nucleotides outside the gene matches: 3. Germline V gene data show CDR1 as SGHTA and CDR2 as FQGNSA. CDR3 length equals 15 residues. The CDR3 coding sequence is TGTGCCAGCAGCTTAGGGACAGGGAATCAAGAGACCCAGTACTTC. Translation: CASSLGTGNQETQYF. The complete variable domain, with remaining parts taken from reference TRBV7-2 and TRBJ2-5, reads GAGVSQSPSNKVTEKGKDVELRCDPISGHTALYWYRQSLGQGLEFLIYFQGNSAPDKSGLPSDRFSAERTGGSVSTLTIQRTQQEDSAVYLCASSLGTGNQETQYFGPGTRLLVL.

The chain has TRBV29-1 and TRBJ2-1; 9 bases fit TRBD1. The CDR3 totals 13 residues. The trim removed 7 bases at V and 6 bases at J, leaving 7 bases unmatched. Germline-derived CDR1 and CDR2 are SQVTM and ANQGSEA. In DNA, the CDR3 is TGCAGCGGATTACAGGGGGCGGCCAATGAGCAGTTCTTC. Its translation: CSGLQGAANEQFF.